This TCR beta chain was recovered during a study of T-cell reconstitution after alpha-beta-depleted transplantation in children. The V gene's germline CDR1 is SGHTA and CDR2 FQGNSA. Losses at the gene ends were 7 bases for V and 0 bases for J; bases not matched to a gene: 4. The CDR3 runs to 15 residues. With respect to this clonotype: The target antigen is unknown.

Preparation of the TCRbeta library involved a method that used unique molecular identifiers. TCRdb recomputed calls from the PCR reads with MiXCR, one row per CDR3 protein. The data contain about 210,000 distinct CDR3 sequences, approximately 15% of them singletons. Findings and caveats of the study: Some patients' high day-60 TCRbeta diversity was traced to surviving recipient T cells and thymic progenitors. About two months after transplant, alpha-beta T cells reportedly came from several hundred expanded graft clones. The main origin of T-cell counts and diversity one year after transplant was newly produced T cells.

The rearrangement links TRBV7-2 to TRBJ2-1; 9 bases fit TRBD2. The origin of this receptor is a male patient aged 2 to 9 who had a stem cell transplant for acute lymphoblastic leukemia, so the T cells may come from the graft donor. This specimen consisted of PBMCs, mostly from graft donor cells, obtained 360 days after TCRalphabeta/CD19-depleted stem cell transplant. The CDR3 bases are TGTGCCAGCATGCGGGGGGGAAGCTCCTACAATGAGCAGTTCTTC. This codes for CASMRGGSSYNEQFF.